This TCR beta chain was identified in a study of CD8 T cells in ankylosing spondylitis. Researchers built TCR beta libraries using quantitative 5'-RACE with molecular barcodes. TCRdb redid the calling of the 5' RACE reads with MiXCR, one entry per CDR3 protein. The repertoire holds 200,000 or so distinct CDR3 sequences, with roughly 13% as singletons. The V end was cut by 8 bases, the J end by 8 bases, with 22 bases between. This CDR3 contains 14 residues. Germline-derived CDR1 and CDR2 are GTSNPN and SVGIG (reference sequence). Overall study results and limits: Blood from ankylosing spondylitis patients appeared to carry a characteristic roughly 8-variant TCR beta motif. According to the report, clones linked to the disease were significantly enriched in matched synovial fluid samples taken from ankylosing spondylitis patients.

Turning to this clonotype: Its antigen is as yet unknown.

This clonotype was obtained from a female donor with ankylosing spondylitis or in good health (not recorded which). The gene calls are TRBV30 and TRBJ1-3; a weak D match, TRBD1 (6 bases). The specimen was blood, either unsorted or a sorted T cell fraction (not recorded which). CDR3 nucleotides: TGTGCCGGGTGGGGCCCTGTGGGGGCCGACACCATATATTTT. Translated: CAGWGPVGADTIYF.